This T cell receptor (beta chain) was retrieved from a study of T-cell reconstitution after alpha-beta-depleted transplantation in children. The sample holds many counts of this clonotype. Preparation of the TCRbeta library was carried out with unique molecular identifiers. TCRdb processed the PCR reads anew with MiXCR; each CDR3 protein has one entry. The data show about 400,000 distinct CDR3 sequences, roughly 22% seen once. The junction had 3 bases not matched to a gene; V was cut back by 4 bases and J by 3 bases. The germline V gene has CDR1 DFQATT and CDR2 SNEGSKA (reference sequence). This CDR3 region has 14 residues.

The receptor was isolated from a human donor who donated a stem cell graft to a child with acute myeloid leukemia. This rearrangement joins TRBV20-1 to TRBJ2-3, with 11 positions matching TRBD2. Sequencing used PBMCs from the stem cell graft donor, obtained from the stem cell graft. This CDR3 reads CSAKRTSGTDTQYF. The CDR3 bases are TGCAGTGCTAAACGGACTAGCGGGACAGATACGCAGTATTTT.